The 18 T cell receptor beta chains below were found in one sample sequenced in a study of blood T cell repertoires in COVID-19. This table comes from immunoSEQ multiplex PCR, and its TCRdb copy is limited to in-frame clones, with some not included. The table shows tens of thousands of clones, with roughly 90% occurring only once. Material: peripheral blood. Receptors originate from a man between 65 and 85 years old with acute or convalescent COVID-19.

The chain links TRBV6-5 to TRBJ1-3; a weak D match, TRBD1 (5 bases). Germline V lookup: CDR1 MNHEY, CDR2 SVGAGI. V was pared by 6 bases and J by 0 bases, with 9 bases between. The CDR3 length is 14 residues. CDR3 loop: CASRLDSSGNTIYF. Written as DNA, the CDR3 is TGTGCCAGCAGGCTTGACAGCTCTGGAAACACCATATATTTT.

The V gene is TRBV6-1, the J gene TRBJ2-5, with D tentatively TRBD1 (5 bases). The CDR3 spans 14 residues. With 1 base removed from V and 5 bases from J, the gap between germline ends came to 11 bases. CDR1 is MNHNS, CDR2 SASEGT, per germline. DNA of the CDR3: TGTGCCAGCAGTGAAGTGGGGCCCCAGGAGACCCAGTACTTC. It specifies CASSEVGPQETQYF.

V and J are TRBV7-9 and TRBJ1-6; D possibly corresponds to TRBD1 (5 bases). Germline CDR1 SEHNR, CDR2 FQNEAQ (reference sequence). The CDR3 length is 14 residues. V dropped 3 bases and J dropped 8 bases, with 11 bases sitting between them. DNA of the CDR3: TGTGCCAGCAGCTTGGGGCAGGGTTATTCACCCCTCCACTTT. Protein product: CASSLGQGYSPLHF.

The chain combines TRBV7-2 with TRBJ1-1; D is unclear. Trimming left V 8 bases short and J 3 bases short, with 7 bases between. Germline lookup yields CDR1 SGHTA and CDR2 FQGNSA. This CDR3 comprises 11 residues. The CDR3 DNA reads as TGTGCCAGCCAATACTACACTGAAGCTTTCTTT. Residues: CASQYYTEAFF.

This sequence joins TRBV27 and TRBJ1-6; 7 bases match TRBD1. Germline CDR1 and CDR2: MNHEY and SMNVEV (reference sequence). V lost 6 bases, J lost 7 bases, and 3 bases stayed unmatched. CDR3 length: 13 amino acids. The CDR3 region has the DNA TGTGCCAGCAGACAGGGGCGCAATTCACCCCTCCACTTT. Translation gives CASRQGRNSPLHF.

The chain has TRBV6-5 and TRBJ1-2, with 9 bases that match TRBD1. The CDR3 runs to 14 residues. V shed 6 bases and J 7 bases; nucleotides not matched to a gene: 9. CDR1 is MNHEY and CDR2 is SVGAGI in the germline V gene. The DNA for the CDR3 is TGTGCCAGCAGGGACAGGGGACGGGAGCCTGGCTACACCTTC. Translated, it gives CASRDRGREPGYTF.

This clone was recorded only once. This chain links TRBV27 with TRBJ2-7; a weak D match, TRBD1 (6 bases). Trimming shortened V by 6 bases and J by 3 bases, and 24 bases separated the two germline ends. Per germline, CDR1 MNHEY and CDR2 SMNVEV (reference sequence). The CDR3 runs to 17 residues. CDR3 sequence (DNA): TGTGCCAGCAGCCTCAAGTTTTCAGGGGCCCGACTCTACGAGCAGTACTTC. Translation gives CASSLKFSGARLYEQYF.

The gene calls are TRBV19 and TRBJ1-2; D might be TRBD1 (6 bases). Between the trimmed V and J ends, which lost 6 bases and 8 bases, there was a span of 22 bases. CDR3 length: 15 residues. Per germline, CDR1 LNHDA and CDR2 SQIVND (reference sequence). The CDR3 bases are TGTGCCAGTAGCCTGGGGTTACGGGACACACCGGGCTACACCTTC. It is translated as CASSLGLRDTPGYTF.

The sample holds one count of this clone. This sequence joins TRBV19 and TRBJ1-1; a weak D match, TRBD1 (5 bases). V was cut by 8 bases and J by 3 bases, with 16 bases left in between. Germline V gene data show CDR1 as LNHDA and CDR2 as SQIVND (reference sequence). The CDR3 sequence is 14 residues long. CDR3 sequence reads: CASGQGSADTEAFF. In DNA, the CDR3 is TGTGCCAGTGGGCAGGGTAGTGCGGACACTGAAGCTTTCTTT.

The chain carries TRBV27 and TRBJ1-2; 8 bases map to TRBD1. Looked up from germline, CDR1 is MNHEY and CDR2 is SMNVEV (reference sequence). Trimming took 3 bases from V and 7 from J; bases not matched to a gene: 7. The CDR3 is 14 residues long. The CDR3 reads CASSFPGGAGGYTF. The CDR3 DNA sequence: TGTGCCAGCAGTTTCCCAGGGGGCGCGGGTGGCTACACCTTC.

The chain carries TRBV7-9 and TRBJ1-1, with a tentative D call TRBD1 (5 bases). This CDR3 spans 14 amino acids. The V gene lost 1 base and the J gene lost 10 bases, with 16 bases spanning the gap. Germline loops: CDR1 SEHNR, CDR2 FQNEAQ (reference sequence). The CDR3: CASSLVAGPNGAFF. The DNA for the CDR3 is TGTGCCAGCAGCTTAGTCGCGGGGCCAAACGGAGCTTTCTTT.

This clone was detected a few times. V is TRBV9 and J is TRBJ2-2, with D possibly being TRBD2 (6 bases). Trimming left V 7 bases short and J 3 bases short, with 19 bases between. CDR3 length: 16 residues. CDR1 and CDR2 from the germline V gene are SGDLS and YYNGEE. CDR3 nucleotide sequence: TGTGCCAGCGGGTTGGTCCAGGGACTGGACACCGGGGAGCTGTTTTTT. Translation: CASGLVQGLDTGELFF.

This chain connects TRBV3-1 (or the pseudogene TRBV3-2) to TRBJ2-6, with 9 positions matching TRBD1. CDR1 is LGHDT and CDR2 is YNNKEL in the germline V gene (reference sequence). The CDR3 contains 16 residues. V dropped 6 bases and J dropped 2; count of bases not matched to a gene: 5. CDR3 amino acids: CASSGTGTAGANVLTF. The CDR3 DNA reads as TGTGCCAGCAGTGGGACAGGGACTGCTGGGGCCAACGTCCTGACTTTC.

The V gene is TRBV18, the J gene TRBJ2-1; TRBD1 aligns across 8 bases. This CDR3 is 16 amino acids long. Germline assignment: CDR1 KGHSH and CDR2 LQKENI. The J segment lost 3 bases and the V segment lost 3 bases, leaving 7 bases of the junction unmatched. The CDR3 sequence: CASSPPRGRNYNEQFF. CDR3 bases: TGTGCCAGCTCACCCCCCAGGGGGCGAAACTACAATGAGCAGTTCTTC.

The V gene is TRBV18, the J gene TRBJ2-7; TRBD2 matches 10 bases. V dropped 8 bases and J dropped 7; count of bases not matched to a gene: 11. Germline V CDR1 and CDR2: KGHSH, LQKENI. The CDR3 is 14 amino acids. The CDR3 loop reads CASGPIAGGKEQYF. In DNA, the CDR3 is TGTGCCAGCGGACCGATAGCGGGAGGAAAAGAGCAGTACTTC.

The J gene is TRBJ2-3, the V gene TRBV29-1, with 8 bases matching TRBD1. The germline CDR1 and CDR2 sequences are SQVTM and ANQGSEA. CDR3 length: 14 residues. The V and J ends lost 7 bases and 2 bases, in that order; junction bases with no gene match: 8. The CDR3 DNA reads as TGCAGCGCCACCGGGACAGGCTACACAGATACGCAGTATTTT. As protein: CSATGTGYTDTQYF.

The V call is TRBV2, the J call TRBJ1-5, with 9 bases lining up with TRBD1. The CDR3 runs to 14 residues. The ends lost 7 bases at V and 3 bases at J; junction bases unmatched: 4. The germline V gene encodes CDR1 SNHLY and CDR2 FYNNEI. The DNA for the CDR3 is TGTGCCAGCACCCGGGACAGGGCCAATCAGCCCCAGCATTTT. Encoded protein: CASTRDRANQPQHF.

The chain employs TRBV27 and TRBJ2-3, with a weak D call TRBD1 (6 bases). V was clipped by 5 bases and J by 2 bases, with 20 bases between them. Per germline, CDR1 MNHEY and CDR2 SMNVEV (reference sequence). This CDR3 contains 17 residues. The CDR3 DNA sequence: TGTGCCAGCAGTCTTCCCAGGGGCCGGGGCATCACAGATACGCAGTATTTT. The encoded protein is CASSLPRGRGITDTQYF.